The 6 T cell receptor beta chains presented below share a single source sample, sequenced in a study of blood T cell repertoires in COVID-19. Profiling relied on immunoSEQ multiplex PCR, and the TCRdb table lists in-frame clones only, not all of them. This sample yields 230,000 or so clones, of which approximately 88% are seen a single time; 2.5% belongs to the top ten. Sample: PBMCs or T cells enriched from blood (not recorded which). These receptors originate from a woman between 35 and 50 years old with acute COVID-19.

This chain links TRBV24-1 with TRBJ2-2; 14 nucleotides agree with TRBD2. The V segment lost 3 bases and the J segment 5 bases; nucleotides outside the gene matches: 10. Germline values: CDR1 KGHDR, CDR2 SFDVKD. This CDR3 is built from 19 residues. CDR3 region: CATSDDPGLAGEGTGELFF. CDR3 DNA: TGTGCCACCAGTGATGATCCGGGACTAGCGGGAGAAGGGACCGGGGAGCTGTTTTTT.

The rearrangement joins TRBV19 to TRBJ1-6, with 7 bases matching TRBD1. The CDR3 consists of 15 residues. After removal of 6 bases from V and 11 bases from J, the junction contained 13 bases not matched to a gene. Germline CDR1 and CDR2: LNHDA and SQIVND (reference sequence). The CDR3 is CASRVDRASGAPLHF. In DNA, the CDR3 is TGTGCCAGTAGGGTCGACAGGGCGAGTGGTGCACCCCTCCACTTT.

This clone came up once. J is TRBJ2-3 and V is TRBV5-1, with 8 bases fitting TRBD1. This CDR3 contains 13 residues. Germline V CDR1 and CDR2: SGHRS, YFSETQ. The V gene end was trimmed by 4 bases and the J gene end by 13 bases; junction bases not matched to a gene: 11. CDR3 amino acids: CASSPRRGPREYF. The CDR3 DNA is TGCGCCAGCAGCCCCCGCAGGGGGCCTCGGGAGTATTTT.

In the case of this clone: Lacking the conserved final phenylalanine or tryptophan, this CDR3 likely reflects a read error. It is unclear where the CDR3 begins or ends on the DNA, so no DNA is shown, and the CDR3 is as TCRdb lists it. The V gene is TRBV11-2, the J gene TRBJ1-2; the D segment call TRBD1 is taken from the table without a DNA check. The length of the CDR3 is 13 amino acids, counting both ends. The germline V gene encodes CDR1 SGHAT and CDR2 FQNNGV. The CDR3 region is CASSVDSRGIPQV.

The chain is built from TRBV7-9 and TRBJ1-2, with 9 positions matching TRBD1. Per the germline V gene, CDR1 is SEHNR and CDR2 is FQNEAQ (reference sequence). The CDR3 length is 17 residues. Trimming at V came to 7 bases and at J to 0 bases, leaving 12 bases not matched to a gene. CDR3 amino acids: CASNVDITGGTNYGYTF. DNA of the CDR3: TGTGCCAGCAACGTAGACATCACAGGGGGCACTAACTATGGCTACACCTTC.

The gene calls are TRBV2 and TRBJ2-5; weak D call: TRBD1 (6 bases). Trimming pared 8 bases from V and 7 bases from J, leaving 20 bases between. The germline gives CDR1 SNHLY, CDR2 FYNNEI. The CDR3 length is 14 residues. The CDR3: CASPGASQTWTQYF. The CDR3 DNA is TGTGCCAGCCCAGGGGCTAGTCAAACTTGGACCCAGTACTTC.